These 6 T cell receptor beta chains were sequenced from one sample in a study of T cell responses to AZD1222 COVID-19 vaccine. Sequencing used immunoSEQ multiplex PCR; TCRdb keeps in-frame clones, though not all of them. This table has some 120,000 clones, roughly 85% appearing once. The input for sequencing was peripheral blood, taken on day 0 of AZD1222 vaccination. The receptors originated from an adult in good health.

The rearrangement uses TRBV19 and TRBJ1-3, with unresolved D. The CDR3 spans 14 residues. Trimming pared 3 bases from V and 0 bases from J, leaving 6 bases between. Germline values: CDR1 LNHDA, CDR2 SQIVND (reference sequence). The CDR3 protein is CASSITDSGNTIYF. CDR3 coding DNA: TGTGCCAGTAGTATTACAGACTCTGGAAACACCATATATTTT.

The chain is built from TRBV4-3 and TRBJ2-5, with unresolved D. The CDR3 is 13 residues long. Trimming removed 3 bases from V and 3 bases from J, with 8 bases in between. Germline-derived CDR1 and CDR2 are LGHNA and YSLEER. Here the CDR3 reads CASSQRRKETQYF. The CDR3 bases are TGCGCCAGCAGCCAGCGACGGAAAGAGACCCAGTACTTC.

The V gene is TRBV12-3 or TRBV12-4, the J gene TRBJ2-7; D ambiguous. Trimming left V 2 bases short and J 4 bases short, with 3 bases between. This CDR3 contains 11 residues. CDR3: CASSLLYEQYF. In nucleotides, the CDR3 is TGTGCCAGCAGTTTATTGTACGAGCAGTACTTC.

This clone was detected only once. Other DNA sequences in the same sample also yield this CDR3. CDR3 in amino acids: CASSLGSNTGELFF. The CDR3 coding sequence is TGTGCCAGCAGCTTAGGCTCCAACACCGGGGAGCTGTTTTTT. J is TRBJ2-2 and V is TRBV13; D is unclear. CDR1 and CDR2 from the germline V gene are PRHDT and FYEKMQ (reference sequence). The CDR3 length is 14 residues. The V and J ends lost 0 bases and 2 bases respectively, with 4 bases between them.

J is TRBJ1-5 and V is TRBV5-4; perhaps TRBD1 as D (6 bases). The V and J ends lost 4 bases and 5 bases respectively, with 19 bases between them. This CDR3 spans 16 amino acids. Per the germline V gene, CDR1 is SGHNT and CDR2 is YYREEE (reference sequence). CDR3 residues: CASSRAWQGIDQPQHF. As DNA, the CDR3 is TGTGCCAGCAGCCGAGCTTGGCAGGGGATAGATCAGCCCCAGCATTTT.

The chain's CDR3 is CASSDSPGEQETQYF. The CDR3 bases are TGTGCCAGCAGTGACTCTCCAGGGGAACAAGAGACCCAGTACTTC. V usage is TRBV6-4 and J usage is TRBJ2-5, with D possibly being TRBD1 (6 bases). Germline V CDR1 and CDR2: MRHNA, SNTAGT. The CDR3 covers 15 residues. Trimming left V 0 bases short and J 2 bases short, with 10 bases between.